One T cell receptor (beta chain) is described in this entry. The data derive from a study of blood T cell repertoires in COVID-19. Participants were placed into cohorts based on the clinical history they reported. The germline gives CDR1 ENHRY, CDR2 SYGVKD. V lost 1 base to trimming and J lost 3 bases, with 6 bases between them. The CDR3 runs to 13 residues. Method: immunoSEQ multiplex PCR; TCRdb's copy keeps in-frame clones and lacks some. The table shows around 450,000 clones, with roughly nine tenths occurring only once. This sequence was found in a woman aged 18 to 35 with acute COVID-19. Sequenced material: PBMCs or T cells enriched from blood (not recorded which). The chain uses TRBV10-3 and TRBJ2-5, with D tentatively TRBD2 (5 bases). The CDR3: CAISEFGEETQYF. The CDR3 DNA follows: TGTGCCATCAGTGAGTTCGGGGAAGAGACCCAGTACTTC.